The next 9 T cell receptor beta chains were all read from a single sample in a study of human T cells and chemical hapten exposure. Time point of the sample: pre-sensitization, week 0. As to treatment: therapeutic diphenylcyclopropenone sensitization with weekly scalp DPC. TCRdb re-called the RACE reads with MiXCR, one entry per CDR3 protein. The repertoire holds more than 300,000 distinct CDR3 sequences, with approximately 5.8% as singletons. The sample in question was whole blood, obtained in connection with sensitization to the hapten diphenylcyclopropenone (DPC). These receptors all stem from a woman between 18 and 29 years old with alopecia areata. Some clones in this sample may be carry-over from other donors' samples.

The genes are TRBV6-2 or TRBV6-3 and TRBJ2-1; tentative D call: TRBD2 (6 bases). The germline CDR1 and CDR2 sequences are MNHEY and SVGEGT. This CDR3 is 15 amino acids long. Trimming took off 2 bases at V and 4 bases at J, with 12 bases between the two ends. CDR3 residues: CASSYSERVYNEQFF. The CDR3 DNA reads TGTGCCAGCAGTTACAGCGAGCGGGTTTACAATGAGCAGTTCTTC.

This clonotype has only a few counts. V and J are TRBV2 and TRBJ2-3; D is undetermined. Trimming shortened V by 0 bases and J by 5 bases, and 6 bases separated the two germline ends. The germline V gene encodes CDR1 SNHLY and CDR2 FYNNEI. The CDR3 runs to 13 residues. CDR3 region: CASSEALVDTQYF. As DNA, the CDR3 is TGTGCCAGCAGTGAAGCCCTGGTAGATACGCAGTATTTT.

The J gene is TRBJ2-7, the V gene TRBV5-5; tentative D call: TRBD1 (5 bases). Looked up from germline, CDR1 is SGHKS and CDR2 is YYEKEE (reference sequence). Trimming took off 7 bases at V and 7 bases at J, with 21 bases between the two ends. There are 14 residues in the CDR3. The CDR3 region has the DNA TGTGCCAGCTCAACCGGACAACCTAAGGGAGAGCAGTACTTC. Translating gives CASSTGQPKGEQYF.

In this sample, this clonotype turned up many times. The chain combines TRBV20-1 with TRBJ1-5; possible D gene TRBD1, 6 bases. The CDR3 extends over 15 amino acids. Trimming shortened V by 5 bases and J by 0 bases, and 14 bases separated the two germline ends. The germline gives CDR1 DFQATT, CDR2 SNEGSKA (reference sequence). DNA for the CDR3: TGCAGTGCTCAAACGGTGACAGGTAGCAATCAGCCCCAGCATTTT. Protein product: CSAQTVTGSNQPQHF.

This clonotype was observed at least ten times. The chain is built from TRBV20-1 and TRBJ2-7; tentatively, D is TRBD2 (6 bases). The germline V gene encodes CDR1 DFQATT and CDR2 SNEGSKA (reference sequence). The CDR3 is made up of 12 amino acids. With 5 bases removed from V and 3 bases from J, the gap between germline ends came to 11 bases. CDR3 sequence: CSAPRGDYEQYF. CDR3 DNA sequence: TGCAGTGCTCCGCGGGGAGACTACGAGCAGTACTTC.

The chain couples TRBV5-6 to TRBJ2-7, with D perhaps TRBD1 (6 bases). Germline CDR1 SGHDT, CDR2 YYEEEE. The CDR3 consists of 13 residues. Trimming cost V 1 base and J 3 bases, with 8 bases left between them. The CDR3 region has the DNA TGTGCCAGCAGCTTGCCACAGGGCTACGAGCAGTACTTC. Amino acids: CASSLPQGYEQYF.

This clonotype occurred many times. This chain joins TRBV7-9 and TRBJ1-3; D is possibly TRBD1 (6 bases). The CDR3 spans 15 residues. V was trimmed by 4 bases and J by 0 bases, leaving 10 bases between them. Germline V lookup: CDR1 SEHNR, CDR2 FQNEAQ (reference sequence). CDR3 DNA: TGTGCCAGCAGCTCGACAGGCCCCTCTGGAAACACCATATATTTT. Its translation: CASSSTGPSGNTIYF.

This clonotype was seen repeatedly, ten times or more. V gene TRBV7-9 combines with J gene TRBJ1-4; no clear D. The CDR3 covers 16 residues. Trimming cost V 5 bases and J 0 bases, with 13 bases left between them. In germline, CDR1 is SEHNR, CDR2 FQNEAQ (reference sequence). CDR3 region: CASSPRVGSTNEKLFF. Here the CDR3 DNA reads TGTGCCAGCAGCCCTAGAGTGGGCTCAACTAATGAAAAACTGTTTTTT. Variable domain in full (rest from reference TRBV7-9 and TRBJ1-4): DTGVSQNPRHKITKRGQNVTFRCDPISEHNRLYWYRQTLGQGPEFLTYFQNEAQLEKSRLLSDRFSAERPKGSFSTLEIQRTEQGDSAMYLCASSPRVGSTNEKLFFGSGTQLSVL.

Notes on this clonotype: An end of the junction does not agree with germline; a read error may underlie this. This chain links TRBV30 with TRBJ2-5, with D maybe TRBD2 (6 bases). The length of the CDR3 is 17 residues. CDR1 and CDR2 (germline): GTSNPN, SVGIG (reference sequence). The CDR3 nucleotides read TGTGCCTGGAGTGAATGGACCCTAGCGTCACACCATGAGACCCAGTACTTC. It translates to CAWSEWTLASHHETQYF.